The table lists the clone carrying this T cell receptor (beta chain) with a count of one. Its antigen is as yet unknown. This record belongs to a study of T cell repertoires in cytomegalovirus infection. For the study at large: Both CMV infection and a matching HLA type were indicated by public TCR beta signatures.

TCRdb re-analysed the reads in MiXCR, keeping a single row per CDR3 protein. The data show roughly 150,000 distinct CDR3 sequences, about 25% seen once. Whole-study results and caveats: Predominance within the ex vivo response was attributable to HLA-C-restricted CMV-specific TCR beta clonotypes.

Germline CDR1 reads SNHLY; CDR2 reads FYNNEI. The CDR3 is made up of 13 amino acids. V lost 4 bases to trimming and J lost 2 bases, with 8 bases between them. The source of this sequence is a human donor in good health (CMV status not recorded). Some clones in this sample may be carry-over from other donors' samples. Sequenced input: PBMCs. V and J are TRBV2 and TRBJ1-2; no clear D. DNA for the CDR3: TGTGCCAGCAGTGGAAGGGAGAACTATGGCTACACCTTC. This sequence encodes CASSGRENYGYTF.